Only a few counts were recorded for the clone carrying this T cell receptor beta chain. The antigen is undetermined. With the read ending 3 residues before the CDR3 end, the germline J gene is used to fill in that end. Data came from immunoSEQ multiplex PCR; TCRdb stores just in-frame clones and leaves some out. The sample contains about 28,000 clones, none of them singletons. The data were obtained in a study of T cell clonality in common variable immunodeficiency. Study results and caveats: In common variable immunodeficiency, TCR beta chains reportedly carried fewer deletions and N-nucleotide insertions.

The ends lost 4 bases at V and 3 bases at J; junction bases unmatched: 2. Looked up from germline, CDR1 is SGHTA and CDR2 is FQGNSA. This CDR3 is built from 13 residues. This rearrangement joins TRBV7-2 to TRBJ1-2, with TRBD1 matching over 7 bases. What was sequenced was peripheral blood mononuclear cells. The receptor's source is a human donor with common variable immunodeficiency. CDR3 amino acids: CASSSGTDYGYTF. The part of the CDR3 DNA that was read is TGTGCCAGCAGCTCTGGGACAGACTATGGC. Full variable domain (outside the CDR3, taken from reference TRBV7-2 and TRBJ1-2): GAGVSQSPSNKVTEKGKDVELRCDPISGHTALYWYRQSLGQGLEFLIYFQGNSAPDKSGLPSDRFSAERTGGSVSTLTIQRTQQEDSAVYLCASSSGTDYGYTFGSGTRLTVV.